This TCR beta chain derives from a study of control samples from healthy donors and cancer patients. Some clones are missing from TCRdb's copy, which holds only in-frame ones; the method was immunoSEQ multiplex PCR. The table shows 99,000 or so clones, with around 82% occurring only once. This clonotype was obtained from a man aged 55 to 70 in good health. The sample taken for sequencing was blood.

In DNA form, the CDR3 reads TGCAGCGTGGGCACCGGGGTCGGAAATCAGCCCCAGCATTTT. Its protein is CSVGTGVGNQPQHF. This chain links TRBV29-1 with TRBJ1-5; D is unresolved. V was pared by 6 bases and J by 4 bases, with 16 bases between. Germline-derived CDR1 and CDR2 are SQVTM and ANQGSEA. The CDR3 loop spans 14 amino acids.